The clone carrying this T cell receptor beta chain was observed a few times. TCRdb keeps only in-frame clones here, not all; method: immunoSEQ multiplex PCR. The sample yields about 140,000 clones, 88% seen once. The data are from a study of blood T cell repertoires in COVID-19. Study-level background: PBMCs, B-cell-depleted T cells, or T cells were the source of the cDNA or gDNA that made up the material.

V was clipped by 3 bases and J by 5 bases, with 17 bases between them. Germline V gene lookup returns CDR1 MNHEY and CDR2 SMNVEV (reference sequence). The CDR3 covers 15 residues. Source material: peripheral blood. This chain links TRBV27 with TRBJ2-7; possibly TRBD2 for D (5 bases). This receptor was identified in a man aged 50 to 59 with active or convalescent COVID-19. CDR3 region: CASSLGSAGIDEQYF. CDR3 coding DNA: TGTGCCAGCAGTTTGGGTAGCGCCGGGATTGACGAGCAGTACTTC.